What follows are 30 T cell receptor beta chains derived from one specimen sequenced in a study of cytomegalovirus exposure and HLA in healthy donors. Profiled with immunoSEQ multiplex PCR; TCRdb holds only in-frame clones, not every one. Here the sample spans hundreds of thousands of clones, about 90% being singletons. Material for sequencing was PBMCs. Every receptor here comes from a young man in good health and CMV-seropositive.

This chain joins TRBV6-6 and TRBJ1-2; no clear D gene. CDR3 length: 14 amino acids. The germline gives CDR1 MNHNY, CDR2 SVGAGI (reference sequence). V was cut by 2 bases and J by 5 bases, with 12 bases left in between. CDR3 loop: CASSYPILTYGYTF. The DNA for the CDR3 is TGTGCCAGCAGTTACCCGATACTAACTTATGGCTACACCTTC.

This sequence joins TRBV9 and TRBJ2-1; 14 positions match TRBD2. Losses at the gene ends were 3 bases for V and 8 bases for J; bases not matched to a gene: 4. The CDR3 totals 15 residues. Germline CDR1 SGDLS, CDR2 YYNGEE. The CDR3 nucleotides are TGTGCCAGCAGCGCGGGACTAGCGGGAGTTGATGAGCAGTTCTTC. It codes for CASSAGLAGVDEQFF.

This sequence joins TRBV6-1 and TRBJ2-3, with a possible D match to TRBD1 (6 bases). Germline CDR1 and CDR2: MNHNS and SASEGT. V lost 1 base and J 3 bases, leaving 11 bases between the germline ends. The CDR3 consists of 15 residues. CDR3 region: CASSEVTGPTDTQYF. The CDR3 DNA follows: TGTGCCAGCAGTGAAGTCACAGGGCCGACAGATACGCAGTATTTT.

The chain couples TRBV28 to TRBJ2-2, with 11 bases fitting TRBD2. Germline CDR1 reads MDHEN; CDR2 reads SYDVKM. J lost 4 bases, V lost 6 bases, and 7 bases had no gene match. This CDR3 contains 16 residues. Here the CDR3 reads CASRSLAGGPTGELFF. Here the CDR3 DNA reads TGTGCCAGCAGGTCCCTAGCGGGAGGCCCCACCGGGGAGCTGTTTTTT.

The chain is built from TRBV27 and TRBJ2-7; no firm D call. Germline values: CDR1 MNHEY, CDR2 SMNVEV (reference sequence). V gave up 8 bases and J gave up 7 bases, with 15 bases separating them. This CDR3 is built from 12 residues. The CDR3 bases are TGTGCCAGCGCCACGCGGATCGGGGAGCAGTACTTC. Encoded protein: CASATRIGEQYF.

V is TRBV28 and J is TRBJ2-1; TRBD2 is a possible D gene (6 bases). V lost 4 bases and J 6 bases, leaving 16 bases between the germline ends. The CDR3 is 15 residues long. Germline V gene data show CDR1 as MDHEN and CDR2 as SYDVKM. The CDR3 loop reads CASSSTGSRVNEQFF. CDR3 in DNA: TGTGCCAGCAGTTCTACCGGGAGTAGGGTCAATGAGCAGTTCTTC. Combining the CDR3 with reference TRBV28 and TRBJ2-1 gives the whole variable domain DVKVTQSSRYLVKRTGEKVFLECVQDMDHENMFWYRQDPGLGLRLIYFSYDVKMKEKGDIPEGYSVSREKKERFSLILESASTNQTSMYLCASSSTGSRVNEQFFGPGTRLTVL.

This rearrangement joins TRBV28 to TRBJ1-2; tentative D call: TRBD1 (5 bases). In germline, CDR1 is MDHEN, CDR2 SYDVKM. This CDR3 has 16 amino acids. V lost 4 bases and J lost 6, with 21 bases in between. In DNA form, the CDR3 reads TGTGCCAGCAGTTCCACTCCCCTTGGGGGGTACCATGGCTACACCTTC. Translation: CASSSTPLGGYHGYTF.

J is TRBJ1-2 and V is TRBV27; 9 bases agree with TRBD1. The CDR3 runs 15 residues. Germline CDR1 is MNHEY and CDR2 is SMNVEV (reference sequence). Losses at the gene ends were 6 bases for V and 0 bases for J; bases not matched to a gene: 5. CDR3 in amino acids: CASRRQGDSNYGYTF. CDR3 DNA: TGTGCCAGCAGAAGACAGGGGGACTCTAACTATGGCTACACCTTC.

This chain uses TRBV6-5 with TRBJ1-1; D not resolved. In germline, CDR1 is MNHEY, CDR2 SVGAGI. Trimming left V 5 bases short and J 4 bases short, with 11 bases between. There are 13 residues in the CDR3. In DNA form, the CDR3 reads TGTGCCAGCAGTCCCAGACGGAGCACTGAAGCTTTCTTT. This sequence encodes CASSPRRSTEAFF.

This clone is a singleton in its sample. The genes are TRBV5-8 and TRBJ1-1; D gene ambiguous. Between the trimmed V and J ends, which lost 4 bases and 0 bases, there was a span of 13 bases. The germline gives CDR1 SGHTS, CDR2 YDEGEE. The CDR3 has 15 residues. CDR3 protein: CASSQDLSMNTEAFF. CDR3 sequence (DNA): TGTGCCAGCAGCCAAGATTTATCCATGAACACTGAAGCTTTCTTT.

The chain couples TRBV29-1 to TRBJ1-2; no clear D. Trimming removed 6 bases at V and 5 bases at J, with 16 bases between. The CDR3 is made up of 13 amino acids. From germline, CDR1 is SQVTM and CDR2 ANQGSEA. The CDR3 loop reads CSVKSLRGYGYTF. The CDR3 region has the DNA TGCAGCGTGAAAAGCCTCCGAGGGTATGGCTACACCTTC.

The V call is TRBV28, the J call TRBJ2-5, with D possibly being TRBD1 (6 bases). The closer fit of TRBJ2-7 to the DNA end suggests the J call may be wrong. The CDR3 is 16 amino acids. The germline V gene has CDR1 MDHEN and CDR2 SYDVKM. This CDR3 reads CASSLGGQGGHYEQYF. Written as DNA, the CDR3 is TGTGCCAGCAGCCTAGGTGGGCAAGGGGGTCACTACGAGCAGTACTTC.

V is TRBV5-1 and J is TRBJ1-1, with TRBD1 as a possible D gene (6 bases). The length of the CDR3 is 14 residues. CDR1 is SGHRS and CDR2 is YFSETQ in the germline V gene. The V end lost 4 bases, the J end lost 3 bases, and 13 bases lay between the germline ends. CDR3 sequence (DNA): TGCGCCAGCAGCGATGGGGGCACGTACACTGAAGCTTTCTTT. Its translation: CASSDGGTYTEAFF.

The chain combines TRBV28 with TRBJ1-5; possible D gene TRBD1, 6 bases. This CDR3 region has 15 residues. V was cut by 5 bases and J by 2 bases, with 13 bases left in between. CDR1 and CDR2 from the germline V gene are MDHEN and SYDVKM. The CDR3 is CASSEFRGGNQPQHF. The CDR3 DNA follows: TGTGCCAGCAGTGAATTCAGGGGAGGCAATCAGCCCCAGCATTTT.

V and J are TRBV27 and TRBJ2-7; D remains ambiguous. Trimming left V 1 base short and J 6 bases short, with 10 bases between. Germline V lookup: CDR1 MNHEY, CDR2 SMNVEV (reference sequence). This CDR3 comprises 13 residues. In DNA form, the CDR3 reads TGTGCCAGCAGTTTATTCTTCCGATCCGAGCAGTACTTC. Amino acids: CASSLFFRSEQYF.

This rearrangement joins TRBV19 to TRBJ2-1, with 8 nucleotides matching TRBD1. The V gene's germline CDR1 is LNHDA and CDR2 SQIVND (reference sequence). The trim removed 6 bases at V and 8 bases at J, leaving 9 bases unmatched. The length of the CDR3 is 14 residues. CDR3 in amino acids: CASSQGAIGDEQFF. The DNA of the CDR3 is TGTGCCAGTAGCCAGGGGGCTATTGGTGATGAGCAGTTCTTC.

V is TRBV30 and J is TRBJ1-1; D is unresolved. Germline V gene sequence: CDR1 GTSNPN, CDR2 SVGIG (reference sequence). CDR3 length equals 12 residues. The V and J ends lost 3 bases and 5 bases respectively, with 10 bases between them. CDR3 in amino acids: CAWSRIGTEAFF. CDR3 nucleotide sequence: TGTGCCTGGAGCCGAATAGGGACTGAAGCTTTCTTT.

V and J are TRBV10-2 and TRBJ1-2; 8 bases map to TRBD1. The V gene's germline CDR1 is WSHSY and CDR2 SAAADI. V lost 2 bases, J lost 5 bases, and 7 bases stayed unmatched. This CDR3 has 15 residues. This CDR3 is CASSEPGGIGYGYTF. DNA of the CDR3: TGCGCCAGCAGTGAGCCAGGGGGCATCGGGTATGGCTACACCTTC.

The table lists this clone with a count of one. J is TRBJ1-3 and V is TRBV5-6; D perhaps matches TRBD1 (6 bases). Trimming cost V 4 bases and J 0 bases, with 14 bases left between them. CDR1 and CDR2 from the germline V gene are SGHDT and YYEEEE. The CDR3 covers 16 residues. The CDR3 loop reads CASSPNGGLSGNTIYF. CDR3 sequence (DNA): TGTGCCAGCAGCCCCAACGGGGGGCTCTCTGGAAACACCATATATTTT.

CDR3 sequence (DNA): TGTGCCAGCAGTGTGACAGGGGGCTTAGATACGCAGTATTTT. Amino acids: CASSVTGGLDTQYF. V usage is TRBV25-1 and J usage is TRBJ2-3; 10 bases match TRBD1. The CDR3 runs 14 residues. V dropped 4 bases and J dropped 5; count of bases not matched to a gene: 3. Germline values: CDR1 MGHDK, CDR2 SYGVNS.

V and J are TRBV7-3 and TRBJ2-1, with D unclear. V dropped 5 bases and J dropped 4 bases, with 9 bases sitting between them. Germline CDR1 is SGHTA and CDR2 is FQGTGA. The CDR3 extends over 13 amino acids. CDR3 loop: CASSPEPYNEQFF. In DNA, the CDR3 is TGTGCCAGCAGCCCGGAGCCGTACAATGAGCAGTTCTTC.

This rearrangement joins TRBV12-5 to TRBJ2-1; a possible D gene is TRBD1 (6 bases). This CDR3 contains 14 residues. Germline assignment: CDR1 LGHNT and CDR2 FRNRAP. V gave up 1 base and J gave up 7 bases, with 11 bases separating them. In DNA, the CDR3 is TGTGCTAGTGGTTTGGATCAGGGGAAGAATGAGCAGTTCTTC. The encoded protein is CASGLDQGKNEQFF.

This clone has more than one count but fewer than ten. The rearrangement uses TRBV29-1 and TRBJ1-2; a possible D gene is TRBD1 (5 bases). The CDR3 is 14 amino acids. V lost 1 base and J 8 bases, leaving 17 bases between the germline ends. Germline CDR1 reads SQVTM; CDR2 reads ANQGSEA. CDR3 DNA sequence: TGCAGCGTTGAAGGGGGGGGACCGCCCCGGGGCTACACCTTC. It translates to CSVEGGGPPRGYTF.

The CDR3 DNA is TGTGCCAGCAGGAGGAGGGAGGTGGGAGGGTACAATGAGCAGTTCTTC. This gives the protein CASRRREVGGYNEQFF. This rearrangement joins TRBV11-2 to TRBJ2-1; 7 nucleotides match TRBD2. Germline V CDR1 and CDR2: SGHAT, FQNNGV. V was pared by 6 bases and J by 4 bases, with 12 bases of the junction left unmatched. The CDR3 consists of 16 residues.

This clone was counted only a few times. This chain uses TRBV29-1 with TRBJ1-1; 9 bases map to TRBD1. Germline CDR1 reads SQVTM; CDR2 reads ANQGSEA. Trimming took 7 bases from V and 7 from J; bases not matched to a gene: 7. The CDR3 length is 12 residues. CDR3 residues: CSAGTGSVEAFF. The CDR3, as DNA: TGCAGCGCCGGGACAGGGTCTGTTGAAGCTTTCTTT.

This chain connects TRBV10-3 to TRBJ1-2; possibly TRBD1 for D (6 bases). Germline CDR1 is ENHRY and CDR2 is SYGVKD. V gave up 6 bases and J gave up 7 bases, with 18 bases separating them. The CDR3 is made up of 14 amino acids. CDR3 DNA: TGTGCCATCAGGGAGACAGGATTGTCATCTGGCTACACCTTC. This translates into CAIRETGLSSGYTF.

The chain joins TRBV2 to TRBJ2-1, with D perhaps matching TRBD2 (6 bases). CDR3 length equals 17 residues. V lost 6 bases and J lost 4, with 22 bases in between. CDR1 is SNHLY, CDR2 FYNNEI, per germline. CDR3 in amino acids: CASSPLNAGRLYNEQFF. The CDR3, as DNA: TGTGCCAGCAGCCCTTTGAATGCGGGAAGACTATACAATGAGCAGTTCTTC.

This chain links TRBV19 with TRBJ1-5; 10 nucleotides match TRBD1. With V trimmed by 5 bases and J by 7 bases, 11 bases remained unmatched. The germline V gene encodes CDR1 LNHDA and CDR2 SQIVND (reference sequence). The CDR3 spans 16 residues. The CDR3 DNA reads TGTGCCAGTAGTCCCGTCGACAGGGGGCAAAACCAGCCCCAGCATTTT. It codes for CASSPVDRGQNQPQHF.

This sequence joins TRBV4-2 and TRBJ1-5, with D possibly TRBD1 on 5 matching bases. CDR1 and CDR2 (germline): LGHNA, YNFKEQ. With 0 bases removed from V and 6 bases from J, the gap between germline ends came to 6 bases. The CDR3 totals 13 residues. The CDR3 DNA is TGTGCCAGCAGCCAAGAAAGGGGTCAGCCCCAGCATTTT. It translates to CASSQERGQPQHF.

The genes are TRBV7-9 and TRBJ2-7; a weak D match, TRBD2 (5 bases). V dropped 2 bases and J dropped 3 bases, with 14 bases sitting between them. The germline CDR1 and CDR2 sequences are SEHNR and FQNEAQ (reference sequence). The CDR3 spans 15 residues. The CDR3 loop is CASSLKDGGYYEQYF. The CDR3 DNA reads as TGTGCCAGCAGCTTAAAAGACGGCGGGTACTACGAGCAGTACTTC. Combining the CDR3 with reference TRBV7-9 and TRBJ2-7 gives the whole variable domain DTGVSQNPRHKITKRGQNVTFRCDPISEHNRLYWYRQTLGQGPEFLTYFQNEAQLEKSRLLSDRFSAERPKGSFSTLEIQRTEQGDSAMYLCASSLKDGGYYEQYFGPGTRLTVT.